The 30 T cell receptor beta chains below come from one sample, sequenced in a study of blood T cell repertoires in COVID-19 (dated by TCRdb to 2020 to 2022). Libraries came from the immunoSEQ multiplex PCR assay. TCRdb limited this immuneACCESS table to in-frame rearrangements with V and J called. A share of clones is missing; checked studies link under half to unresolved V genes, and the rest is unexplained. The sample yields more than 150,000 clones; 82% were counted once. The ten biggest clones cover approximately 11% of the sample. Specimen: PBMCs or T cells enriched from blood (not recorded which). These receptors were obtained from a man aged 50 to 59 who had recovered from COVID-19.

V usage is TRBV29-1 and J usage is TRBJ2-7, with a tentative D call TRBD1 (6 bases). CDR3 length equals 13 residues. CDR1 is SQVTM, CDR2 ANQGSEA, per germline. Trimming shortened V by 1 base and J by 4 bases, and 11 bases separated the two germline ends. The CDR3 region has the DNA TGCAGCGTTGAAGCTGGGGGCTTTTACGAGCAGTACTTC. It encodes CSVEAGGFYEQYF.

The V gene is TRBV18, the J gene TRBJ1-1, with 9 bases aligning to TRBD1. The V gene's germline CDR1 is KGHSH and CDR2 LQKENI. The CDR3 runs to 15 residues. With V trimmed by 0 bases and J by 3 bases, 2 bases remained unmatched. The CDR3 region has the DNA TGTGCCAGCTCACCACCGGGACAGGGATACACTGAAGCTTTCTTT. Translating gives CASSPPGQGYTEAFF. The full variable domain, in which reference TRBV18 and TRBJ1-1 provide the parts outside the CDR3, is NAGVMQNPRHLVRRRGQEARLRCSPMKGHSHVYWYRQLPEEGLKFMVYLQKENIIDESGMPKERFSAEFPKEGPSILRIQQVVRGDSAAYFCASSPPGQGYTEAFFGQGTRLTVV.

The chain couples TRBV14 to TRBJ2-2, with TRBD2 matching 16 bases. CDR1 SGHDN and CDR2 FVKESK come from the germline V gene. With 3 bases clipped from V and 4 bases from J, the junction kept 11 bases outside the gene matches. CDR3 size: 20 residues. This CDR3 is CASSQHAGLAGGLATGELFF. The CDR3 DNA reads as TGTGCCAGCAGCCAGCACGCGGGACTAGCGGGAGGGCTCGCCACCGGGGAGCTGTTTTTT.

The CDR3 coding sequence is TGCGCCAGCAGCTTTGGGGACAGGGATATAGAGACCCAGTACTTC. It yields the protein CASSFGDRDIETQYF. The chain joins TRBV5-1 to TRBJ2-5, with 9 bases identical to TRBD1. The germline gives CDR1 SGHRS, CDR2 YFSETQ. After removal of 2 bases from V and 4 bases from J, the junction contained 6 bases not matched to a gene. The CDR3 totals 15 residues.

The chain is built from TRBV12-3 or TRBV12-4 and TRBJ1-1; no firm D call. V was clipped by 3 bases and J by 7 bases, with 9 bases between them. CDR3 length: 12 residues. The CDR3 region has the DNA TGTGCCAGCAGTTTGGCAGGCATTGAAGCTTTCTTT. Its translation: CASSLAGIEAFF.

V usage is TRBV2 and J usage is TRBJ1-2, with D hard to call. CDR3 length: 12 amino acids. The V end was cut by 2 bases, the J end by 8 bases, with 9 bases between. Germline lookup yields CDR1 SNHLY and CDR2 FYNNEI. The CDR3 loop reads CASSELGGGYTF. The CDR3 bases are TGTGCCAGCAGTGAATTAGGCGGCGGCTACACCTTC.

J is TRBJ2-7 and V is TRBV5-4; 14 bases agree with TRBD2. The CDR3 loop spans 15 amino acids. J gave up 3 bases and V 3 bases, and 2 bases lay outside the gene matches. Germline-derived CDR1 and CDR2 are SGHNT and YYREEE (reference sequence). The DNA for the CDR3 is TGTGCCAGCAGCTCCGGACTAGCGGGAGGCTACGAGCAGTACTTC. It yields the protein CASSSGLAGGYEQYF.

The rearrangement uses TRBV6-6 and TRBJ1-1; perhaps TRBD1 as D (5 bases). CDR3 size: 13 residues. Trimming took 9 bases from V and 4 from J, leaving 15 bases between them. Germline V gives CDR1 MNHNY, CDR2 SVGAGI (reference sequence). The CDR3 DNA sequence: TGTGCCAGTTACCAGGGAAGGGGCACTGAAGCTTTCTTT. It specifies CASYQGRGTEAFF.

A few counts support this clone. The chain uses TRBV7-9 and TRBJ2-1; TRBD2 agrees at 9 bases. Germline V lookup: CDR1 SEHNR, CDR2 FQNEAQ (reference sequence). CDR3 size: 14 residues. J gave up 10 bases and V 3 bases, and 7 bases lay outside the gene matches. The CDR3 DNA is TGTGCCAGCAGCTTGGGGCTAGCGGGGCTGGAGCAGTTCTTC. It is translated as CASSLGLAGLEQFF.

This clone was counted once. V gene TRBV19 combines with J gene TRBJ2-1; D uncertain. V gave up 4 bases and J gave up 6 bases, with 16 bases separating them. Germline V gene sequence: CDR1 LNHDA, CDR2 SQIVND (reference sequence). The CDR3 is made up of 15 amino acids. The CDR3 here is CASSNPSAGPNEQFF. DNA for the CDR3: TGTGCCAGTAGTAACCCCTCCGCAGGTCCCAATGAGCAGTTCTTC.

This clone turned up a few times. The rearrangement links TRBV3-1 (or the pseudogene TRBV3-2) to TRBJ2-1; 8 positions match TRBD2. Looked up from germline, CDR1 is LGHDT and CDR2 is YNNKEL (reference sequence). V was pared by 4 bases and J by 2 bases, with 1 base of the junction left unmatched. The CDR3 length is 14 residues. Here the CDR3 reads CASSPGLAYNEQFF. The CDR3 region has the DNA TGTGCCAGCAGCCCGGGACTAGCCTACAATGAGCAGTTCTTC.

In DNA, the CDR3 is TGCGCCAGCAGCTTGAGTCCCGGGACAGGGGAGTTCGATGAGCAGTTCTTC. It yields the protein CASSLSPGTGEFDEQFF. The chain uses TRBV5-1 and TRBJ2-1, with 10 bases that match TRBD1. CDR3 length: 17 amino acids. After removal of 1 base from V and 8 bases from J, the junction contained 12 bases not matched to a gene. Germline CDR1 and CDR2: SGHRS and YFSETQ.

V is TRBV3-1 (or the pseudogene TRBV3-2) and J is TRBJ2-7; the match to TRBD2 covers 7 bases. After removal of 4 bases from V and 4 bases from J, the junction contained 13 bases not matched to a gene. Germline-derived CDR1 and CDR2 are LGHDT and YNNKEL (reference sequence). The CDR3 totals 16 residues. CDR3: CASSREGGTTPYEQYF. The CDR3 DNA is TGTGCCAGCAGCCGAGAGGGTGGGACTACACCATACGAGCAGTACTTC.

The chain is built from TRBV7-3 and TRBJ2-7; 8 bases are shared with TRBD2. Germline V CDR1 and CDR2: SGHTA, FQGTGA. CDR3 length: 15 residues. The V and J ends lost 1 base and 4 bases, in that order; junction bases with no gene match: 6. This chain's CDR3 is CASSLNTGGPYEQYF. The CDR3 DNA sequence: TGTGCCAGCAGCTTAAATACGGGGGGGCCTTACGAGCAGTACTTC.

DNA for the CDR3: TGTGCCAGCAGCCCCGGCGGGGGATCTGGGGCCAACGTCCTGACTTTC. It yields the protein CASSPGGGSGANVLTF. V usage is TRBV7-9 and J usage is TRBJ2-6, with 7 bases matching TRBD2. Trimming cost V 5 bases and J 1 base; bases outside gene matches: 5. This CDR3 has 16 residues. CDR1 SEHNR and CDR2 FQNEAQ come from the germline V gene (reference sequence).

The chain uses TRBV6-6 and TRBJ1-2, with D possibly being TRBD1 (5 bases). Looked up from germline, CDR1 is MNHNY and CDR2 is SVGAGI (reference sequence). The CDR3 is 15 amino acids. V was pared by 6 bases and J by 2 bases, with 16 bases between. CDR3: CASRDDSRGNYGYTF. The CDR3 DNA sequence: TGTGCCAGCAGAGACGACAGCCGGGGGAACTATGGCTACACCTTC.

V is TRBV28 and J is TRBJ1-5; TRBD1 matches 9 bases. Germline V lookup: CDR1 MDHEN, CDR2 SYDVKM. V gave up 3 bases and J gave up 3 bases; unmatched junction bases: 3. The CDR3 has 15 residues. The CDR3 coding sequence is TGTGCCAGCAGTTTGACAGGGGGAAACAATCAGCCCCAGCATTTT. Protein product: CASSLTGGNNQPQHF.

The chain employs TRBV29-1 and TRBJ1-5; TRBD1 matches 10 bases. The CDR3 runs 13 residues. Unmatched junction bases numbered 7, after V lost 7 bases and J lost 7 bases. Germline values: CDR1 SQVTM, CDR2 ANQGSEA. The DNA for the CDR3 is TGCAGCGCCGGGGACAGGGGCGGCCAGCCCCAGCATTTT. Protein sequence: CSAGDRGGQPQHF.

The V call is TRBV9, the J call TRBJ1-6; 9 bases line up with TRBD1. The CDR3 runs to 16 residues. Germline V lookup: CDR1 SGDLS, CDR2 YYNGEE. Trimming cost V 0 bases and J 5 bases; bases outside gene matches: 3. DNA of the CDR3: TGTGCCAGCAGCGTAGAGGACAGGGGAGATAATTCACCCCTCCACTTT. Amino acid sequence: CASSVEDRGDNSPLHF.

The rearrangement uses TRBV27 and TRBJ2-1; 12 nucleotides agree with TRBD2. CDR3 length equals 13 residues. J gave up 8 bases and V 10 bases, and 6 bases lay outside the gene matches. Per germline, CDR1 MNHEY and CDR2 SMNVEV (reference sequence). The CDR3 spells CATRLAGVHEQFF. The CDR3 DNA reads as TGTGCCACCAGACTAGCGGGAGTTCATGAGCAGTTCTTC.

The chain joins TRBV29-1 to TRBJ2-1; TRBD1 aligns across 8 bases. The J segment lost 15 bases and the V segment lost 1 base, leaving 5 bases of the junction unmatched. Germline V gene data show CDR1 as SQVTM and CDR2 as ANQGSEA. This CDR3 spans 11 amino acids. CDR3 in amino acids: CSVEGTGIRFF. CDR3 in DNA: TGCAGCGTTGAAGGGACAGGGATTCGGTTCTTC.

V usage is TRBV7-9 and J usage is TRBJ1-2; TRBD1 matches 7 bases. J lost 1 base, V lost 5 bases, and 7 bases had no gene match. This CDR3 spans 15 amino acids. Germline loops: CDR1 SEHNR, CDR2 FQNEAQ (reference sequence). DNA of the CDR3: TGTGCCAGCAGCCCAGGGGGTTTAATTAACTATGGCTACACCTTC. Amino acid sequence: CASSPGGLINYGYTF.

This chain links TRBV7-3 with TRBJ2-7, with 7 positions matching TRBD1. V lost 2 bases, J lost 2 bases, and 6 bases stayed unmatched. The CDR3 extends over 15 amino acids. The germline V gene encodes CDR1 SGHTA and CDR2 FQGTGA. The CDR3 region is CASSLGRGLTYEQYF. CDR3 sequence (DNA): TGTGCCAGCAGCTTAGGAAGGGGGCTTACCTACGAGCAGTACTTC.

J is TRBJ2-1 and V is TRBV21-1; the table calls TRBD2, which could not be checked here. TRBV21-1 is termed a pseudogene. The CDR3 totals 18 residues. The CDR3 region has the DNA TGTGCCAGCAGCCTGAGCGGGCCGGCAGTGGGAGACTACAATGAGCAGTTCTTC. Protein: CASSLSGPAVGDYNEQFF.

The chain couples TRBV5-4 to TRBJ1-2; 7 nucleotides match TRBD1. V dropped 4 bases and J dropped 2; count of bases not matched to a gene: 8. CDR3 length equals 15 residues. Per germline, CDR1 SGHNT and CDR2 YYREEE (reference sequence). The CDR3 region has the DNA TGTGCCAGCAGCGGCCGCAGACAGGGAAACTATGGCTACACCTTC. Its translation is CASSGRRQGNYGYTF.

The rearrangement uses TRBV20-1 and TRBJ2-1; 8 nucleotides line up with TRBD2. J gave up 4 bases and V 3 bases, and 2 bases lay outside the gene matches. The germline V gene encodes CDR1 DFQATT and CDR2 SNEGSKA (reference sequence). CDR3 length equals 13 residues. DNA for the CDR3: TGCAGTGCTAGTAGCGGGGATTACAATGAGCAGTTCTTC. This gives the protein CSASSGDYNEQFF.

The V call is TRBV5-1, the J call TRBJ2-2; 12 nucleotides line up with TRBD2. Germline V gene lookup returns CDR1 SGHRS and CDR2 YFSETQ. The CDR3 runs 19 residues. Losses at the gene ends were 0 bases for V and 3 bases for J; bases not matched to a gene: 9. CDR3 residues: CASSLALTSGSRDTGELFF. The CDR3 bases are TGCGCCAGCAGCTTGGCCCTGACTAGCGGGAGTCGGGACACCGGGGAGCTGTTTTTT.

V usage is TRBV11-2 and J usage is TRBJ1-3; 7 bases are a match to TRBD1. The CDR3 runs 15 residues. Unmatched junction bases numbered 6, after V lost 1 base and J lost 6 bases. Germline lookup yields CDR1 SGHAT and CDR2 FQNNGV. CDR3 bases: TGTGCCAGCAGCTTAGGGACAGGCTGGGAAAACACCATATATTTT. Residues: CASSLGTGWENTIYF.

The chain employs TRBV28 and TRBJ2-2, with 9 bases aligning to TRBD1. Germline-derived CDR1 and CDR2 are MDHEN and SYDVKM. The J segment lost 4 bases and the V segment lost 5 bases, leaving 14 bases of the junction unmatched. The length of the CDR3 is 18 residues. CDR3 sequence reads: CASSPLPTWTGATGELFF. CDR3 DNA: TGTGCCAGCAGTCCCCTCCCAACTTGGACAGGGGCCACCGGGGAGCTGTTTTTT.

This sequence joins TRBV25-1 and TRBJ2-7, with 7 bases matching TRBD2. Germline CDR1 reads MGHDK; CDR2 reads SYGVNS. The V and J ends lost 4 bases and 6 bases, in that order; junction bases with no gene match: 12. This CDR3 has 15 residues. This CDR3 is CASSVRWDYDSEQYF. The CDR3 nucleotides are TGTGCCAGCAGTGTTCGTTGGGACTACGACTCCGAGCAGTACTTC.